This TCR beta chain originates from a study of T cell responses to AZD1222 COVID-19 vaccine. Study information: Doses given second, at about 4 or about 12 weeks, were pooled. Study results and limitations: Reports indicate that nearly half of spike-specific TCRs are directed at unmutated variant regions. Mapped onto spike, vaccine-associated CD4 TCRs spanned it and were dominant at 160-218 and 743-854. Mostly white British, mostly female donors; authors suggested clonal diversity may be underestimated.

Produced via immunoSEQ multiplex PCR; TCRdb's table is partial and in-frame only. Altogether 150,000 or so clones are present, 90% to 95% being singletons, with the ten largest covering about 1.5%. To note about this clone: Its matching antigen is unknown.

There are 14 residues in the CDR3. J was trimmed by 4 bases and V by 3 bases; bases with no gene match: 4. Per germline, CDR1 LGHNT and CDR2 FRNRAP. This TCR came from an adult in good health. The rearrangement joins TRBV12-5 to TRBJ2-3; 7 nucleotides align to TRBD1. The input for sequencing was peripheral blood, taken on day 0 of AZD1222 vaccination. The CDR3 nucleotides read TGTGCTAGTGGTTTTGGACAGGCCCCAGATACGCAGTATTTT. Protein product: CASGFGQAPDTQYF.